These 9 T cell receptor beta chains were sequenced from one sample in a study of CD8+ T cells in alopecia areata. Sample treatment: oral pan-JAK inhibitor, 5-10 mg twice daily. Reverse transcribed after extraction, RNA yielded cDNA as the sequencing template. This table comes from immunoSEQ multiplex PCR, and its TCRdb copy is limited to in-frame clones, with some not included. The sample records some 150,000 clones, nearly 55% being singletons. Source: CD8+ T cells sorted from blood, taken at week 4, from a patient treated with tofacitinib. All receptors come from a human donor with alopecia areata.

The CDR3 bases are TGCGCCAGCAGCCGCGACAGGGGGAACACCGGGGAGCTGTTTTTT. It codes for CASSRDRGNTGELFF. The chain has TRBV4-1 and TRBJ2-2; TRBD1 aligns across 8 bases. CDR1 MGHRA and CDR2 YSYEKL come from the germline V gene. The CDR3 extends over 15 amino acids. Losses at the gene ends were 4 bases for V and 1 base for J; bases not matched to a gene: 2.

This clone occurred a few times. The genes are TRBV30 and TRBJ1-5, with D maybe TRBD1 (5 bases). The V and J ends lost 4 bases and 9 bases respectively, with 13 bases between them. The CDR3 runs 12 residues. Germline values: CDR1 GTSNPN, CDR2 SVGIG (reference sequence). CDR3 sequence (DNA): TGTGCCTGGAATACTTTGGGGGGGCCCCAGCATTTT. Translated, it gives CAWNTLGGPQHF.

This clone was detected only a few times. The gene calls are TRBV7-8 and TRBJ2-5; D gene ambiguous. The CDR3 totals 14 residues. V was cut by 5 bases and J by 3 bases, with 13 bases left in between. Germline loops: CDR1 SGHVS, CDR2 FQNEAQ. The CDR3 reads CASSPPTRKETQYF. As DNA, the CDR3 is TGTGCCAGCAGCCCCCCGACTCGAAAAGAGACCCAGTACTTC. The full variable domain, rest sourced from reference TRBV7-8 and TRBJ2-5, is GAGVSQSPRYKVAKRGQDVALRCDPISGHVSLFWYQQALGQGPEFLTYFQNEAQLDKSGLPSDRFFAERPEGSVSTLKIQRTQQEDSAVYLCASSPPTRKETQYFGPGTRLLVL.

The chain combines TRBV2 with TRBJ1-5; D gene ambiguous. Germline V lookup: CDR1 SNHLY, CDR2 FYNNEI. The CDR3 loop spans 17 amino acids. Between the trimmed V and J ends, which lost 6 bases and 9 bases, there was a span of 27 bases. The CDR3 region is CASSASDGEGLEWPQHF. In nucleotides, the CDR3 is TGTGCCAGCAGCGCATCGGACGGTGAAGGACTGGAGTGGCCCCAGCATTTT.

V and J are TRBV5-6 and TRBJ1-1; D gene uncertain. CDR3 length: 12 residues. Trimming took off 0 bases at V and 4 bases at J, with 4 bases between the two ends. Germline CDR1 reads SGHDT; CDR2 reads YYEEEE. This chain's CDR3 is CASSLGVTEAFF. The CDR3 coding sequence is TGTGCCAGCAGCTTGGGAGTCACTGAAGCTTTCTTT.

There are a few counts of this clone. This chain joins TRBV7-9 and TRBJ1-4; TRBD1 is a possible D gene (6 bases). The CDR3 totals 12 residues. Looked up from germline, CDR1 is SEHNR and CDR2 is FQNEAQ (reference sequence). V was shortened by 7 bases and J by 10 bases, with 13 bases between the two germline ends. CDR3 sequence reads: CASNRDEGKLFF. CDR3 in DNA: TGTGCCAGCAACAGGGACGAGGGAAAACTGTTTTTT. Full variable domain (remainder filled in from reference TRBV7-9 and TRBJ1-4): DTGVSQNPRHKITKRGQNVTFRCDPISEHNRLYWYRQTLGQGPEFLTYFQNEAQLEKSRLLSDRFSAERPKGSFSTLEIQRTEQGDSAMYLCASNRDEGKLFFGSGTQLSVL.

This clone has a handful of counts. The CDR3 DNA follows: TGCAGCGCCGGACAGGGAGAAGGTGGGCCCCAGCATTTT. The encoded protein is CSAGQGEGGPQHF. The chain uses TRBV29-1 and TRBJ1-5, with TRBD1 matching 8 bases. The CDR3 is 13 residues long. V gave up 7 bases and J gave up 9 bases; unmatched junction bases: 11. The V gene's germline CDR1 is SQVTM and CDR2 ANQGSEA.

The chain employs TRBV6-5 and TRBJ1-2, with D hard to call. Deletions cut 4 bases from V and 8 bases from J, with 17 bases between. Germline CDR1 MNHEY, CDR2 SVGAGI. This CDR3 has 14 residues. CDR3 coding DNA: TGTGCCAGCAGTTTATCGAACAGAGCGTTGGGCTACACCTTC. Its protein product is CASSLSNRALGYTF.

This chain's CDR3 is CASSPRDGATNEKLFF. The CDR3 DNA reads as TGCGCCAGCAGCCCCCGAGACGGGGCAACTAATGAAAAACTGTTTTTT. The chain carries TRBV4-1 and TRBJ1-4; D unresolved. V lost 4 bases to trimming and J lost 0 bases, with 12 bases between them. The CDR3 loop spans 16 amino acids. CDR1 is MGHRA, CDR2 YSYEKL, per germline.